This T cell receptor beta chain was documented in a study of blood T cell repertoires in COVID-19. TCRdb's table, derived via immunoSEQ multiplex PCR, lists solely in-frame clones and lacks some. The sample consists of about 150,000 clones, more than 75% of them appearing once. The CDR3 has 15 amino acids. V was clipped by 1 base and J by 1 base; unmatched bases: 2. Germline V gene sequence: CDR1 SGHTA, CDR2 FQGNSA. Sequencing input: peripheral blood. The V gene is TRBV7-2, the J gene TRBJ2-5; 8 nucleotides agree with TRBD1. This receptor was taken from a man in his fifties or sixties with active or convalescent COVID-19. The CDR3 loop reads CASSLGTGIQETQYF. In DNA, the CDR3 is TGTGCCAGCAGCTTAGGGACAGGGATCCAAGAGACCCAGTACTTC. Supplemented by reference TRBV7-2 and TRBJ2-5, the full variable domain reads GAGVSQSPSNKVTEKGKDVELRCDPISGHTALYWYRQSLGQGLEFLIYFQGNSAPDKSGLPSDRFSAERTGGSVSTLTIQRTQQEDSAVYLCASSLGTGIQETQYFGPGTRLLVL.